This T cell receptor beta chain was profiled in a study of shared clonotypes between healthy human individuals. Study-level information: Ranging from 18 to 49 in age, donors were a couple of women and three men.

The germline V gene has CDR1 LGHNA and CDR2 YNFKEQ. The CDR3 sequence is 16 residues long. J gave up 4 bases and V 1 base, and 10 bases lay outside the gene matches. Tens of millions of PBMCs served as the genomic DNA source for unsorted samples. With ten immunoSEQ deep assay plates, unsorted PBMC DNA underwent sequencing. Measured with immunoSEQ multiplex PCR; TCRdb has only the in-frame clones, and not every one. The data hold about 480,000 clones, with about 80% observed a single time. This clone was seen once. The rearrangement links TRBV4-2 to TRBJ2-7, with 7 positions matching TRBD2. The sequencing input was PBMCs. This clonotype originated in a middle-aged woman in good health. Some clones in this sample may be carry-over from other donors' samples. CDR3 nucleotide sequence: TGTGCCAGCAGCCAAGGCCCGGCGGGAGCGCCATACGAGCAGTACTTC. Protein product: CASSQGPAGAPYEQYF.